This T cell receptor (beta chain) stems from a study of early T cells in non-severe SARS-CoV-2 infection. The V gene lost 4 bases and the J gene lost 4 bases, with 10 bases spanning the gap. CDR3 length: 13 residues. CDR1 is DFQATT and CDR2 is SNEGSKA in the germline V gene (reference sequence). This clonotype was seen at least ten times. Its target is unknown. One entry per CDR3 protein results from TCRdb running MiXCR on the 5' RACE reads. This sample yields approximately 60,000 distinct CDR3 sequences, of which around 12% are seen a single time; 1.3% to 1.5% belongs to the top ten. Overall study findings and caveats: There was a bias toward anti-spike CD8 responses in VDJdb matching, which missed private and CD4 specificities.

This clonotype was obtained from an adult who was a healthcare worker with PCR-confirmed SARS-CoV-2 infection or an uninfected control (not recorded which). The chain couples TRBV20-1 to TRBJ1-4; D gene unclear. The source material was whole blood. DNA for the CDR3: TGCAGTGCTAAACAACACTTTAATGAAAAACTGTTTTTT. It codes for CSAKQHFNEKLFF.